The rows below give T cell receptor beta chains drawn from one sample of a study of T cells after yellow fever vaccination. TCRdb analysed the 5' RACE reads with MiXCR anew, one entry per CDR3 protein. The sample includes about 320,000 distinct CDR3 sequences, approximately 12% seen only once; the top ten take roughly 3%. The source was CD4+ T cells sorted from PBMCs, collected 15 days after the yellow fever booster vaccination. These receptors originate from a man aged 18 to 35 who received the YFV17D yellow fever vaccine. Each CDR3 is given with its conserved first and last residue. The order of the fields is clone size, D gene, J gene, V gene, CDR3 DNA, CDR3 protein. D genes are given only for firm matches. Not all rows give a size; the values are once, few, many and, for expanded clones, a class.

size: NA; D: TRBD1; J: TRBJ2-1; V: TRBV4-2; DNA: TGTGCCAGCAGCCAGTACCCCGGGACAGGGATTACCAATGAGCAGTTCTTC; CDR3: CASSQYPGTGITNEQFF
size: few; D: NA; J: TRBJ1-2; V: TRBV19; DNA: TGTGCCAGTAGTATTTGGCAACAGGATGGCTACACCTTC; CDR3: CASSIWQQDGYTF
size: few; D: NA; J: TRBJ2-3; V: TRBV7-3; DNA: TGTGCCAGCGGCTTCTCAGATACGCAGTATTTT; CDR3: CASGFSDTQYF
size: few; D: TRBD1; J: TRBJ2-7; V: TRBV5-5; DNA: TGTGCCAGCAGCTCGACAGGGGACGCGCTAGGGCAGTACTTC; CDR3: CASSSTGDALGQYF
size: few; D: TRBD1; J: TRBJ2-2; V: TRBV12-3/TRBV12-4; DNA: TGTGCCAGCAGTTTATGGCGGACAGGGGGCCCCGGGGAGCTGTTTTTT; CDR3: CASSLWRTGGPGELFF
size: many; D: NA; J: TRBJ2-3; V: TRBV20-1; DNA: TGCAGTGCTAGAGATAGGGCGGTGGGAACAGATACGCAGTATTTT; CDR3: CSARDRAVGTDTQYF
size: NA; D: NA; J: TRBJ1-6; V: TRBV30; DNA: TGTGCCTGGAGTGTACATCAGAATTCACCCCTCCACTTT; CDR3: CAWSVHQNSPLHF
size: few; D: TRBD1; J: TRBJ1-2; V: TRBV12-3/TRBV12-4; DNA: TGTGCCAGCAGTTTAGGGGGGACAGGAGGACCCGGTGGCTACACCTTC; CDR3: CASSLGGTGGPGGYTF
size: many; D: NA; J: TRBJ1-5; V: TRBV4-3; DNA: TGCGCCAGCAGCCAAGATCTTAGCAATCAGCCCCAGCATTTT; CDR3: CASSQDLSNQPQHF
size: few; D: NA; J: TRBJ2-7; V: TRBV20-1; DNA: TGCAGTGCTAGAGACCCCCTGACCACGTACGAGCAGTACTTC; CDR3: CSARDPLTTYEQYF
size: many; D: NA; J: TRBJ2-1; V: TRBV7-2; DNA: TGTGCCAGCAGCCAGGACTGGAGGAATGAGCAGTTCTTC; CDR3: CASSQDWRNEQFF
size: many; D: TRBD1; J: TRBJ1-2; V: TRBV7-3; DNA: TGTGCCAGCAGTTCCGGACAGGGCTATGGCTACACCTTC; CDR3: CASSSGQGYGYTF
size: NA; D: NA; J: TRBJ2-5; V: TRBV10-1; DNA: TGCGCCAGCAGCGAGCCTGGGACGGGTCGGGAGACCCAGTACTTC; CDR3: CASSEPGTGRETQYF
size: NA; D: NA; J: TRBJ1-4; V: TRBV7-2; DNA: TGTGCCAGCAGCTTACTAGGACAGAGAAATGAAAAACTGTTTTTT; CDR3: CASSLLGQRNEKLFF
size: NA; D: NA; J: TRBJ2-6; V: TRBV6-2/TRBV6-3; DNA: TGTGCCAGCACGTACTCTGGGGCCAACGTCCTGACTTTC; CDR3: CASTYSGANVLTF
size: NA; D: NA; J: TRBJ2-5; V: TRBV12-3/TRBV12-4; DNA: TGTGCCAGCAGTTCCTTGGGGTTCGGAGAGACCCAGTACTTC; CDR3: CASSSLGFGETQYF
size: few; D: NA; J: TRBJ1-2; V: TRBV7-9; DNA: TGTGCCAGCAGCTTTGGACAGAGATATGGCTACACCTTC; CDR3: CASSFGQRYGYTF
size: few; D: NA; J: TRBJ2-1; V: TRBV28; DNA: TGTGCCAGCAGTTTAACGGGGGCTGGATTGTTCTTC; CDR3: CASSLTGAGLFF
size: NA; D: TRBD1; J: TRBJ2-2; V: TRBV12-3/TRBV12-4; DNA: TGTGCCAGCAGTTTGGGTACAGGGGTAAACACCGGGGAGCTGTTTTTT; CDR3: CASSLGTGVNTGELFF
size: few; D: NA; J: TRBJ2-5; V: TRBV19; DNA: TGTGCCAGTAGTACCCTAGAGAAGGAGACCCAGTACTTC; CDR3: CASSTLEKETQYF
size: few; D: TRBD1; J: TRBJ2-3; V: TRBV18; DNA: TGTGCCAGCTCACCATTGGGGACAGGTTCCACAGATACGCAGTATTTT; CDR3: CASSPLGTGSTDTQYF
size: NA; D: NA; J: TRBJ2-7; V: TRBV7-2; DNA: TGTGCCAGCAGCTCCCGGCAGGGAGGCTACGAGCAGTACTTC; CDR3: CASSSRQGGYEQYF
size: few; D: NA; J: TRBJ2-1; V: TRBV6-5; DNA: TGTGCCAGCAGAGAAACCGGGACACTACTTTCCAATGAGCAGTTCTTC; CDR3: CASRETGTLLSNEQFF
size: few; D: NA; J: TRBJ1-1; V: TRBV29-1; DNA: TGCAGCGTTGAAGGGCAGTTGAACACTGAAGCTTTCTTT; CDR3: CSVEGQLNTEAFF
size: NA; D: TRBD2; J: TRBJ2-3; V: TRBV4-2; DNA: TGTGCCAGCAGCCAAGACGGGTTAGCGGGGGAAAGGCATACGCAGTATTTT; CDR3: CASSQDGLAGERHTQYF
size: few; D: TRBD1; J: TRBJ2-5; V: TRBV19; DNA: TGTGCCAGTAGTAGGACAGGGGACGAGACCCAGTACTTC; CDR3: CASSRTGDETQYF
size: few; D: NA; J: TRBJ2-7; V: TRBV2; DNA: TGTGCCAGCAAACGCGGAACCAACTCCTACGAGCAGTACTTC; CDR3: CASKRGTNSYEQYF
size: NA; D: TRBD1; J: TRBJ1-2; V: TRBV12-3/TRBV12-4; DNA: TGTGCCAGCAGTTTTTCGGGACAGGCCCCCTATGGCTACACCTTC; CDR3: CASSFSGQAPYGYTF
size: few; D: NA; J: TRBJ1-4; V: TRBV25-1; DNA: TGTGCCAGCAGTGAATATAGGAGAGGAGGTGCAACTAATGAAAAACTGTTTTTT; CDR3: CASSEYRRGGATNEKLFF
size: NA; D: TRBD2; J: TRBJ2-1; V: TRBV20-1; DNA: TGCAGTGCCCGGACTAGCGGGGGACACTACAATGAGCAGTTCTTC; CDR3: CSARTSGGHYNEQFF
size: few; D: TRBD2; J: TRBJ2-5; V: TRBV9; DNA: TGTGCCAGCAGCGTAGGACTAGCGGGCAACCAAGAGACCCAGTACTTC; CDR3: CASSVGLAGNQETQYF
size: few; D: TRBD1; J: TRBJ2-5; V: TRBV7-3; DNA: TGTGCCAGCAGTAAAGGGGGCGAAGGAGAAGAGACCCAGTACTTC; CDR3: CASSKGGEGEETQYF
size: few; D: TRBD1; J: TRBJ1-1; V: TRBV5-1; DNA: TGCGCCAGCAGCCCCGACAGGGGAGGTGCTTTCTTT; CDR3: CASSPDRGGAFF
size: NA; D: TRBD2; J: TRBJ2-7; V: TRBV7-2; DNA: TGTGCCAGCAGCCAGCTAGCGGGGGCCTACGAGCAGTACTTC; CDR3: CASSQLAGAYEQYF
size: NA; D: TRBD1; J: TRBJ2-7; V: TRBV12-3/TRBV12-4; DNA: TGTGCCAGCAGGTGGGACAGGGCCACCGCCTACGAGCAGTACTTC; CDR3: CASRWDRATAYEQYF
size: NA; D: NA; J: TRBJ2-2; V: TRBV6-2/TRBV6-3; DNA: TGTGCCAGCAAGATTGTCCCCGGGGAGCTGTTTTTT; CDR3: CASKIVPGELFF
size: NA; D: NA; J: TRBJ2-2; V: TRBV5-1; DNA: TGCGCCAGCAGCCGGGACTCCGGCACCGGGGAGCTGTTTTTT; CDR3: CASSRDSGTGELFF
size: few; D: NA; J: TRBJ1-4; V: TRBV27; DNA: TGTGCCAGCAGTTTATGGGAGGGCAGTGAAAAACTGTTTTTT; CDR3: CASSLWEGSEKLFF
size: many; D: NA; J: TRBJ2-1; V: TRBV5-4; DNA: TGTGCCAGCAGCTTGCAGGGCCCCTACAATGAGCAGTTCTTC; CDR3: CASSLQGPYNEQFF
size: NA; D: NA; J: TRBJ1-4; V: TRBV9; DNA: TGTGCCAGCAGCGTAGGATGGAGGGCTAATGAAAAACTGTTTTTT; CDR3: CASSVGWRANEKLFF
size: few; D: TRBD1; J: TRBJ2-6; V: TRBV5-5; DNA: TGTGCCAGCAGCTTGTCTGGAACAGGGGGCCCTGGGGCCAACGTCCTGACTTTC; CDR3: CASSLSGTGGPGANVLTF
size: NA; D: TRBD1; J: TRBJ2-5; V: TRBV5-1; DNA: TGCGCCAGCGCCACCTTAGGGGACAGCCAAGAGACCCAGTACTTC; CDR3: CASATLGDSQETQYF
size: few; D: NA; J: TRBJ2-2; V: TRBV4-1; DNA: TGCGCCAGCAGCCAAATAGGGACCGGGGAGCTGTTTTTT; CDR3: CASSQIGTGELFF
size: few; D: NA; J: TRBJ1-5; V: TRBV3-1; DNA: TGTGCCAGCAGCCAAGACCCCGTCAATAGCAATCAGCCCCAGCATTTT; CDR3: CASSQDPVNSNQPQHF
size: NA; D: NA; J: TRBJ1-2; V: TRBV3-1; DNA: TGTGCCAGCAGCCAAGACGGGACACTAAACTATGGCTACACCTTC; CDR3: CASSQDGTLNYGYTF
size: NA; D: NA; J: TRBJ1-1; V: TRBV5-1; DNA: TGCGCCAGCAGCTTTCAGCCGAACACTGAAGCTTTCTTT; CDR3: CASSFQPNTEAFF
size: few; D: TRBD2; J: TRBJ2-5; V: TRBV12-3/TRBV12-4; DNA: TGTGCCAGCAGTCCCCTCGTAGCGGGGGGCCAAGAGACCCAGTACTTC; CDR3: CASSPLVAGGQETQYF